This TCR beta chain was profiled in a study of OX40 agonist ivuxolimab in advanced cancers. Study at large: Males comprised around 80% of the group, whose mean age was around 62 years (range roughly 20 to 85). Past anti-PD-1, anti-PD-L1 or anti-CTLA-4 therapy was accepted, and 40% had received some. Among those treated, three patients had partial responses, one with hepatocellular carcinoma and two with cutaneous melanoma.

Method: immunoSEQ multiplex PCR; TCRdb's copy keeps in-frame clones and lacks some. The table records roughly 63,000 clones, about four fifths of them present only once. As for this clone: The antigen is unknown.

The CDR3 is 13 amino acids. The V end lost 5 bases, the J end lost 4 bases, and 11 bases lay between the germline ends. Germline lookup yields CDR1 MDHEN and CDR2 SYDVKM. Study-wide results and limits: There was clonal expansion of CD4+ and CD8+ blood T cells by week 6 at 0.1 to 3.0 mg/kg.

The sequence derives from an adult with an advanced solid tumor such as melanoma, head and neck, liver or kidney cancer. Source: CD4+ or CD8+ T cells sorted from blood, taken in a trial of the OX40 agonist ivuxolimab. The J gene is TRBJ1-2, the V gene TRBV28; tentatively, D is TRBD1 (5 bases). The CDR3 DNA reads as TGTGCCAGCAGTCTGCGGGGACCCTATGGCTACACCTTC. Its protein is CASSLRGPYGYTF.